Listed below are T cell receptor beta chains from one sample, sequenced in a study of blood T cell repertoires in COVID-19. Repertoires were generated with immunoSEQ multiplex PCR, while TCRdb's copy carries only in-frame clones and drops some. The data contain fewer than 700,000 clones, about 89% of them singletons. The sequencing sample was made of peripheral blood. Source of these receptors: a woman between 50 and 59 years old with COVID-19, enrolled during active disease. Each CDR3 is given with its conserved first and last residue. The D gene is left open where the match is weak. A row's size may be missing; if present it is once, few, many or a size class.

CDR3 protein: CSAPSGGTSYNEQFF; CDR3 DNA: TGCAGCGCACCTAGCGGGGGGACTTCCTACAATGAGCAGTTCTTC; D gene: TRBD2; clone size: once; J gene: TRBJ2-1; V gene: TRBV29-1; CDR3 length: 15
CDR3 protein: CASRISGGARYEQYF; CDR3 DNA: TGTGCCAGCAGAATAAGCGGGGGGGCCAGGTACGAGCAGTACTTC; D gene: TRBD2; clone size: few; J gene: TRBJ2-7; V gene: TRBV6-5; CDR3 length: 15
CDR3 protein: CATSVPTAEATNEKLFF; CDR3 DNA: TGTGCCACCAGTGTGCCGACAGCCGAGGCAACTAATGAAAAACTGTTTTTT; D gene: -; clone size: -; J gene: TRBJ1-4; V gene: TRBV24-1; CDR3 length: 17
CDR3 protein: CASSYGRQRGTDTQYF; CDR3 DNA: TGTGCCAGCAGCTACGGGAGACAGAGGGGCACAGATACGCAGTATTTT; D gene: -; clone size: -; J gene: TRBJ2-3; V gene: TRBV5-4; CDR3 length: 16
CDR3 protein: CSVRQGGNQPQHF; CDR3 DNA: TGCAGCGTCCGACAGGGGGGCAATCAGCCCCAGCATTTT; D gene: TRBD1; clone size: few; J gene: TRBJ1-5; V gene: TRBV29-1; CDR3 length: 13
CDR3 protein: CASSPREADEQFF; CDR3 DNA: TGTGCCAGCTCACCACGGGAGGCGGATGAGCAGTTCTTC; D gene: -; clone size: -; J gene: TRBJ2-1; V gene: TRBV18; CDR3 length: 13
CDR3 protein: CASRGAQGGELFF; CDR3 DNA: TGTGCCAGCAGAGGGGCGCAGGGCGGGGAGCTGTTTTTT; D gene: -; clone size: -; J gene: TRBJ2-2; V gene: TRBV11-2; CDR3 length: 13
CDR3 protein: CASRPGHTGELFF; CDR3 DNA: TGTGCCAGCAGGCCTGGCCACACCGGGGAGCTGTTTTTT; D gene: -; clone size: -; J gene: TRBJ2-2; V gene: TRBV2; CDR3 length: 13
CDR3 protein: CASGPTTSGADTQYF; CDR3 DNA: TGCGCCAGCGGCCCGACGACTAGCGGTGCAGATACGCAGTATTTT; D gene: TRBD2; clone size: -; J gene: TRBJ2-3; V gene: TRBV5-1; CDR3 length: 15
CDR3 protein: CASSSGTGPREQYF; CDR3 DNA: TGTGCCAGCAGCTCCGGGACAGGGCCCCGGGAGCAGTACTTC; D gene: TRBD1; clone size: -; J gene: TRBJ2-7; V gene: TRBV7-3; CDR3 length: 14
CDR3 protein: CASRAPTGDVNTIYF; CDR3 DNA: TGTGCCAGCAGGGCCCCGACAGGGGACGTAAACACCATATATTTT; D gene: TRBD1; clone size: -; J gene: TRBJ1-3; V gene: TRBV2; CDR3 length: 15
CDR3 protein: CASSLSGREPQHF; CDR3 DNA: TGTGCCAGCAGTTTATCAGGGCGCGAGCCCCAGCATTTT; D gene: -; clone size: -; J gene: TRBJ1-5; V gene: TRBV12-3/TRBV12-4; CDR3 length: 13
CDR3 protein: CATPCCNQPQHF; CDR3 DNA: TGTGCCACCCCGTGTTGCAATCAGCCCCAGCATTTT; D gene: -; clone size: once; J gene: TRBJ1-5; V gene: TRBV24-1; CDR3 length: 12
CDR3 protein: CASRTQNNEQFF; CDR3 DNA: TGTGCCAGTCGCACTCAAAACAATGAGCAGTTCTTC; D gene: -; clone size: -; J gene: TRBJ2-1; V gene: TRBV2; CDR3 length: 12
CDR3 protein: CASRQTGNQPQHF; CDR3 DNA: TGTGCCAGCAGGCAGACGGGGAATCAGCCCCAGCATTTT; D gene: -; clone size: -; J gene: TRBJ1-5; V gene: TRBV12-3/TRBV12-4; CDR3 length: 13
CDR3 protein: CASSYSTATSGNTIYF; CDR3 DNA: TGTGCCAGCAGTTACTCGACAGCTACTTCTGGAAACACCATATATTTT; D gene: -; clone size: -; J gene: TRBJ1-3; V gene: TRBV6-5; CDR3 length: 16
CDR3 protein: CASSQDRQRGGGYTDTQYF; CDR3 DNA: TGTGCCAGCAGCCAAGATCGACAGCGAGGGGGGGGATACACAGATACGCAGTATTTT; D gene: -; clone size: -; J gene: TRBJ2-3; V gene: TRBV3-1/TRBV3-2; CDR3 length: 19
CDR3 protein: CASSINSYEQYF; CDR3 DNA: TGTGCCAGCAGCATAAATTCCTACGAGCAGTACTTC; D gene: -; clone size: -; J gene: TRBJ2-7; V gene: TRBV7-9; CDR3 length: 12
CDR3 protein: CASSQGHANTEAFF; CDR3 DNA: TGTGCCAGCAGCCAGGGACACGCGAACACTGAAGCTTTCTTT; D gene: -; clone size: -; J gene: TRBJ1-1; V gene: TRBV7-3; CDR3 length: 14
CDR3 protein: CASSPLTVSTNYGYTF; CDR3 DNA: TGTGCCAGCAGCCCTCTAACGGTTTCCACTAACTATGGCTACACCTTC; D gene: -; clone size: -; J gene: TRBJ1-2; V gene: TRBV5-6; CDR3 length: 16
CDR3 protein: CAISESEGALYGYTF; CDR3 DNA: TGTGCCATCAGTGAGTCAGAGGGGGCTTTATATGGCTACACCTTC; D gene: TRBD1; clone size: -; J gene: TRBJ1-2; V gene: TRBV10-3; CDR3 length: 15
CDR3 protein: CASSSDRGWEQYF; CDR3 DNA: TGTGCCAGCAGTTCTGACAGGGGCTGGGAGCAGTACTTC; D gene: TRBD1; clone size: -; J gene: TRBJ2-7; V gene: TRBV6-5; CDR3 length: 13
CDR3 protein: CSVGAGIGDEQYF; CDR3 DNA: TGCAGCGTTGGCGCAGGAATTGGCGACGAGCAGTACTTC; D gene: -; clone size: -; J gene: TRBJ2-7; V gene: TRBV29-1; CDR3 length: 13
CDR3 protein: CASSPRGNTGELFF; CDR3 DNA: TGTGCCAGCAGCCCCAGGGGTAACACCGGGGAGCTGTTTTTT; D gene: -; clone size: -; J gene: TRBJ2-2; V gene: TRBV3-1/TRBV3-2; CDR3 length: 14
CDR3 protein: CASSASVAGNLGNTIYF; CDR3 DNA: TGTGCCAGCAGTGCGAGTGTAGCAGGGAACCTCGGAAACACCATATATTTT; D gene: -; clone size: few; J gene: TRBJ1-3; V gene: TRBV6-1; CDR3 length: 17
CDR3 protein: CASGEQGMNTEAFF; CDR3 DNA: TGTGCCAGCGGTGAACAGGGGATGAACACTGAAGCTTTCTTT; D gene: TRBD1; clone size: -; J gene: TRBJ1-1; V gene: TRBV2; CDR3 length: 14
CDR3 protein: CASSSRTGGYGYTF; CDR3 DNA: TGTGCCAGCAGTTCACGGACAGGGGGGTATGGCTACACCTTC; D gene: TRBD1; clone size: -; J gene: TRBJ1-2; V gene: TRBV6-5; CDR3 length: 14
CDR3 protein: CASSLFGTGPTDTQYF; CDR3 DNA: TGTGCCAGCAGTTTATTCGGTACAGGACCCACAGATACGCAGTATTTT; D gene: -; clone size: -; J gene: TRBJ2-3; V gene: TRBV28; CDR3 length: 16
CDR3 protein: CAISVEGTDTQYF; CDR3 DNA: TGTGCCATCAGTGTAGAGGGAACAGATACGCAGTATTTT; D gene: -; clone size: -; J gene: TRBJ2-3; V gene: TRBV10-3; CDR3 length: 13
CDR3 protein: CASSDRRGSSYEQYF; CDR3 DNA: TGTGCCAGCAGTGATAGACGGGGTAGCTCCTACGAGCAGTACTTC; D gene: -; clone size: -; J gene: TRBJ2-7; V gene: TRBV2; CDR3 length: 15
CDR3 protein: CASRWGDRGGGTEAFF; CDR3 DNA: TGTGCCAGCAGATGGGGGGACAGGGGTGGTGGCACTGAAGCTTTCTTT; D gene: TRBD1; clone size: -; J gene: TRBJ1-1; V gene: TRBV28; CDR3 length: 16
CDR3 protein: CASSQDRTGSLGQYF; CDR3 DNA: TGTGCCAGCAGCCAAGATAGGACAGGGTCCCTTGGGCAGTATTTT; D gene: TRBD1; clone size: -; J gene: TRBJ2-3; V gene: TRBV3-1/TRBV3-2; CDR3 length: 15
CDR3 protein: CASMRGQGWEKLFF; CDR3 DNA: TGTGCCAGCATGCGGGGACAGGGTTGGGAAAAACTGTTTTTT; D gene: TRBD1; clone size: -; J gene: TRBJ1-4; V gene: TRBV2; CDR3 length: 14
CDR3 protein: CASSLVGAWEQYF; CDR3 DNA: TGTGCCAGCAGTTTGGTGGGGGCGTGGGAGCAGTACTTC; D gene: -; clone size: -; J gene: TRBJ2-7; V gene: TRBV27; CDR3 length: 13
CDR3 protein: CASTQGSEAFF; CDR3 DNA: TGTGCCAGCACCCAGGGCTCTGAAGCTTTCTTT; D gene: -; clone size: -; J gene: TRBJ1-1; V gene: TRBV6-5; CDR3 length: 11
CDR3 protein: CASSPPSDTQYF; CDR3 DNA: TGTGCCAGCAGCCCCCCGAGCGATACGCAGTATTTT; D gene: -; clone size: -; J gene: TRBJ2-3; V gene: TRBV5-4; CDR3 length: 12
CDR3 protein: CASSLTVNNEQFF; CDR3 DNA: TGTGCCAGCAGTTTAACAGTGAACAATGAGCAGTTCTTC; D gene: -; clone size: -; J gene: TRBJ2-1; V gene: TRBV27; CDR3 length: 13
CDR3 protein: CAISELTGINQPQHF; CDR3 DNA: TGTGCCATCAGTGAGTTAACAGGAATCAATCAGCCCCAGCATTTT; D gene: -; clone size: -; J gene: TRBJ1-5; V gene: TRBV10-3; CDR3 length: 15
CDR3 protein: CAWDNSPIRVGGNTIYF; CDR3 DNA: TGTGCCTGGGACAACTCCCCAATCCGGGTGGGTGGAAACACCATATATTTT; D gene: -; clone size: -; J gene: TRBJ1-3; V gene: TRBV30; CDR3 length: 17
CDR3 protein: CASSRGQSNNEQFF; CDR3 DNA: TGTGCCAGCAGCCGGGGACAGTCTAACAATGAGCAGTTCTTC; D gene: TRBD1; clone size: once; J gene: TRBJ2-1; V gene: TRBV11-1; CDR3 length: 14
CDR3 protein: CASSRDTPDEQYF; CDR3 DNA: TGTGCCAGCAGCCGGGACACGCCCGACGAGCAGTACTTC; D gene: -; clone size: -; J gene: TRBJ2-7; V gene: TRBV9; CDR3 length: 13
CDR3 protein: CASSSERGGQETQYF; CDR3 DNA: TGTGCCAGCAGCTCCGAGCGGGGGGGCCAGGAGACCCAGTACTTC; D gene: TRBD2; clone size: -; J gene: TRBJ2-5; V gene: TRBV7-6; CDR3 length: 15
CDR3 protein: CASNSQGSNSPLHF; CDR3 DNA: TGTGCCAGCAACTCACAGGGCTCCAATTCACCCCTCCACTTT; D gene: -; clone size: -; J gene: TRBJ1-6; V gene: TRBV13; CDR3 length: 14
CDR3 protein: CASAAADGYTF; CDR3 DNA: TGTGCCAGTGCTGCGGCAGATGGCTACACCTTC; D gene: -; clone size: -; J gene: TRBJ1-2; V gene: TRBV28; CDR3 length: 11
CDR3 protein: CASSQGSSEGYGYTF; CDR3 DNA: TGTGCCAGCAGCCAAGGATCATCGGAGGGGTATGGCTACACCTTC; D gene: -; clone size: -; J gene: TRBJ1-2; V gene: TRBV3-1/TRBV3-2; CDR3 length: 15
CDR3 protein: CASTRPGQRQNTEAFF; CDR3 DNA: TGTGCCAGTACTCGACCGGGACAGAGACAAAACACTGAAGCTTTCTTT; D gene: TRBD1; clone size: few; J gene: TRBJ1-1; V gene: TRBV19; CDR3 length: 16
CDR3 protein: CASSPRGTGRDTEAFF; CDR3 DNA: TGTGCCAGTAGTCCAAGGGGGACAGGGAGAGACACTGAAGCTTTCTTT; D gene: TRBD1; clone size: -; J gene: TRBJ1-1; V gene: TRBV19; CDR3 length: 16
CDR3 protein: CSASQRNQPQHF; CDR3 DNA: TGCAGTGCTAGTCAGCGGAATCAGCCCCAGCATTTT; D gene: -; clone size: -; J gene: TRBJ1-5; V gene: TRBV20-1; CDR3 length: 12
CDR3 protein: CASSPRPRGGETQYF; CDR3 DNA: TGTGCCAGCAGTCCCCGGCCCCGGGGGGGGGAGACCCAGTACTTC; D gene: TRBD2; clone size: -; J gene: TRBJ2-5; V gene: TRBV2; CDR3 length: 15
CDR3 protein: CASSSGTSSLEQYF; CDR3 DNA: TGTGCCAGCAGTTCCGGGACTAGCTCCTTGGAGCAGTACTTC; D gene: TRBD2; clone size: -; J gene: TRBJ2-7; V gene: TRBV6-5; CDR3 length: 14
CDR3 protein: CATRPSQALYEQYF; CDR3 DNA: TGTGCCACCCGCCCCTCTCAAGCACTTTACGAGCAGTACTTC; D gene: -; clone size: -; J gene: TRBJ2-7; V gene: TRBV27; CDR3 length: 14
CDR3 protein: CSVLDRSGLRTEAFF; CDR3 DNA: TGCAGCGTACTTGACAGGTCAGGGTTACGCACTGAAGCTTTCTTT; D gene: -; clone size: -; J gene: TRBJ1-1; V gene: TRBV29-1; CDR3 length: 15
CDR3 protein: CATLTRRIQRTDTQYF; CDR3 DNA: TGTGCCACTCTCACGCGGCGAATTCAAAGGACAGATACGCAGTATTTT; D gene: -; clone size: -; J gene: TRBJ2-3; V gene: TRBV2; CDR3 length: 16
CDR3 protein: CASSSPGQGLSAFF; CDR3 DNA: TGTGCCAGCAGCTCCCCGGGACAGGGGCTTTCGGCTTTCTTT; D gene: TRBD1; clone size: -; J gene: TRBJ1-1; V gene: TRBV7-9; CDR3 length: 14
CDR3 protein: CASSSDFDTQYF; CDR3 DNA: TGTGCCAGCAGCTCCGACTTTGATACGCAGTATTTT; D gene: -; clone size: -; J gene: TRBJ2-3; V gene: TRBV11-2; CDR3 length: 12
CDR3 protein: CASGLVQGENTEAFF; CDR3 DNA: TGTGCTAGTGGTTTGGTCCAAGGGGAGAACACTGAAGCTTTCTTT; D gene: -; clone size: -; J gene: TRBJ1-1; V gene: TRBV12-5; CDR3 length: 15
CDR3 protein: CASSLGISGEKLFF; CDR3 DNA: TGTGCCAGCTCACTGGGTATATCGGGAGAAAAACTGTTTTTT; D gene: -; clone size: -; J gene: TRBJ1-4; V gene: TRBV18; CDR3 length: 14
CDR3 protein: CASSAPGQGIGYTF; CDR3 DNA: TGTGCCAGCAGCGCGCCGGGACAGGGAATCGGCTACACCTTC; D gene: TRBD1; clone size: -; J gene: TRBJ1-2; V gene: TRBV6-2/TRBV6-3; CDR3 length: 14
CDR3 protein: CASSLLVGEQYF; CDR3 DNA: TGTGCCAGCTCACTACTAGTTGGGGAGCAGTACTTC; D gene: -; clone size: once; J gene: TRBJ2-7; V gene: TRBV18; CDR3 length: 12